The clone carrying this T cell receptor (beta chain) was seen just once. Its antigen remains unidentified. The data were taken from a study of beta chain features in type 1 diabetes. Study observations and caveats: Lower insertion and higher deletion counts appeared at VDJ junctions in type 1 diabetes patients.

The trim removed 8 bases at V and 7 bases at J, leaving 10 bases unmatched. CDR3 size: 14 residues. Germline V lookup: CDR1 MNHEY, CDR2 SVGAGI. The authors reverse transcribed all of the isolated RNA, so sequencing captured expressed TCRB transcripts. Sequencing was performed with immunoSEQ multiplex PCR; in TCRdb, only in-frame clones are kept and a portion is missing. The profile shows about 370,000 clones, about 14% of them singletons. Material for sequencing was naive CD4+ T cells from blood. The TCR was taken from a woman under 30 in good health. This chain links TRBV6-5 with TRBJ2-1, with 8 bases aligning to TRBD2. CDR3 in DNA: TGTGCCAGCGCTACTAGCGGAGGACGGAATGAGCAGTTCTTC. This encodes CASATSGGRNEQFF.